This T cell receptor (beta chain) was documented in a study of T-cell memory formation after mild COVID-19. TCRdb called the 5' RACE reads again in MiXCR, with one record for every CDR3 protein. The sample records 110,000 to 150,000 distinct CDR3 sequences, 11% to 15% being singletons. The germline V gene has CDR1 SGHAT and CDR2 FQNNGV. This CDR3 is built from 12 residues. Trimming took off 5 bases at V and 4 bases at J, with 9 bases between the two ends. The table lists this clonotype with a few counts. Its antigen is not identified. Findings and limits, study-wide: The main location of contracting CD4+ clones was CM and EM, and that of contracting CD8+ clones was EMRA.

Sequenced: PBMCs or a T cell subset sorted from them (not recorded which). V is TRBV11-2 and J is TRBJ2-7; D is possibly TRBD2 (6 bases). This clonotype was obtained from an adult woman who had mild COVID-19 (a few samples of this study predate the infection). Cell type and time point are not known. CDR3 nucleotides: TGTGCCAGCAGCATGGGAGGATACGAGCAGTACTTC. Encoded protein: CASSMGGYEQYF.